Included here is one T cell receptor beta chain sequence, with context. Its antigen is not identified. J gave up 7 bases and V 7 bases, and 12 bases lay outside the gene matches. The CDR3 covers 16 residues. Germline loops: CDR1 SGHRS, CDR2 YFSETQ. 60 Vbeta and 13 Jbeta primers were used in PCR. Generated by immunoSEQ multiplex PCR, the TCRdb table keeps only in-frame clones and is missing some. The sample lists about 110,000 clones, less than 70% seen once, with over 2% in the top ten. The data were taken from a study of cytomegalovirus exposure and HLA in healthy donors. General study results and limits: Several top significant clusters appeared, in a later analysis, to be linked to common viral pathogens. Around 18,000 TCR beta sequences were associated with HLA alleles at 0.05 false discovery rate in a later analysis. A later analysis, which compared TCR beta chains of equal frequency, found the HLA-associated ones more clonally expanded.

The chain is built from TRBV5-1 and TRBJ1-6, with 9 positions matching TRBD1. The source is a woman between 25 and 40 years old in good health and CMV-seronegative. Material for sequencing was PBMCs. The CDR3 reads CASRMWGTGRNSPLHF. In DNA, the CDR3 is TGCGCCAGCCGAATGTGGGGGACAGGGCGCAATTCACCCCTCCACTTT. The full variable domain, its missing parts supplied by reference TRBV5-1 and TRBJ1-6, is KAGVTQTPRYLIKTRGQQVTLSCSPISGHRSVSWYQQTPGQGLQFLFEYFSETQRNKGNFPGRFSGRQFSNSRSEMNVSTLELGDSALYLCASRMWGTGRNSPLHFGNGTRLTVT.